The clone carrying this TCR beta chain was detected ten times or more. What it binds is not known. Across 18 months, stable Graves' hyperthyroidism was marked by no progression to ophthalmopathy. Using about 10 ml of fresh peripheral blood, PBMCs were prepared. The data originate from a study of T cells in Graves' hyperthyroidism and ophthalmopathy. Broader study findings: Classification by a 13 V-J model distinguished ophthalmopathy from stable hyperthyroidism. Researchers found most expanded thyroid clonotypes above 0.001 in blood as well.

V shed 10 bases and J shed 1 base, with 10 bases lying between them. This CDR3 is 12 amino acids long. Germline CDR1 is ENHRY and CDR2 is SYGVKD. From RNA transcripts, TCR beta CDR3 regions were amplified. A set of HTBI primers served as the primers for a first-round RT-PCR of the TCR CDR3. From the multiplex PCR reads, TCRdb called clonotypes with MiXCR, one entry per CDR3 protein. The data show some 510,000 distinct CDR3 sequences, less than 25% seen once. Specimen: blood. This chain joins TRBV10-3 and TRBJ2-5; D is uncertain. This TCR was sampled from a young man with Graves' hyperthyroidism. The CDR3 reads CATRHSQETQYF. The CDR3 DNA is TGTGCCACCCGGCACAGCCAAGAGACCCAGTACTTC.